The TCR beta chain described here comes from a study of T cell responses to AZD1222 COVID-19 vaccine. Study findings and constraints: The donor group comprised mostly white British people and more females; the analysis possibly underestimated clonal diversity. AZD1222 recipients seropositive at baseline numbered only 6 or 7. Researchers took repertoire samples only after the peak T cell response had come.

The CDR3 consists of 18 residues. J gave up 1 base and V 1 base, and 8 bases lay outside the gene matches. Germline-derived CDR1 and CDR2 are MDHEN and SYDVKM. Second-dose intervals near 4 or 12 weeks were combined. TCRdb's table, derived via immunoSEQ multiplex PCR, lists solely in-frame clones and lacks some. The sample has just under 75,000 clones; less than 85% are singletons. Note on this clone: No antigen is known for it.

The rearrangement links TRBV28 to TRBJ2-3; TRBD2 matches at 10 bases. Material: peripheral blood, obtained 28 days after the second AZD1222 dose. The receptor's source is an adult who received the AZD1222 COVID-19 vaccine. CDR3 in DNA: TGTGCCAGCAGTTTATTCGCAGTAGCGGGAGGAGGCACAGATACGCAGTATTTT. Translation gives CASSLFAVAGGGTDTQYF.